The 9 T cell receptor beta chains below all came from one sample that was sequenced in a study of patients and donors after allogeneic stem cell transplantation. Using its own MiXCR run on the RT-PCR reads, TCRdb lists one record per CDR3 protein. The table has roughly 200,000 distinct CDR3 sequences, 35% to 45% seen once. Sequenced: blood, either unsorted or a sorted T cell fraction (not recorded which). These receptors came from a human donor who was either an allogeneic HSCT recipient or a stem cell or donor lymphocyte infusion donor (not recorded which). It is not recorded whose cells these are; they may come from a transplant donor.

Concerning this clonotype itself: The final CDR3 position lacks the conserved phenylalanine or tryptophan, pointing to a likely read error. The chain combines TRBV2 with TRBJ1-1; D is possibly TRBD1 (5 bases). This CDR3 comprises 13 residues. The V gene's germline CDR1 is SNHLY and CDR2 FYNNEI. The V and J ends lost 2 bases and 3 bases respectively, with 7 bases between them. The CDR3 spells CASSEQGYTEAFL. The DNA of the CDR3 is TGTGCCAGCAGTGAACAGGGATACACTGAAGCTTTCTTG.

This clonotype appeared once. V gene TRBV28 combines with J gene TRBJ1-2, with D possibly matching TRBD1 (5 bases). Trimming shortened V by 4 bases and J by 5 bases, and 11 bases separated the two germline ends. The CDR3 runs to 13 residues. From germline, CDR1 is MDHEN and CDR2 SYDVKM. The CDR3 sequence: CASSSRVEYGYTF. The CDR3 DNA is TGTGCCAGCAGTTCCAGGGTAGAGTATGGCTACACCTTC.

CDR3 in DNA: TGCGCCAGCAGCTTGACGGCCTCCAAAAACACCGGGGAGCTGTTTTTT. As protein: CASSLTASKNTGELFF. The rearrangement joins TRBV5-1 to TRBJ2-2; D is unresolved. The ends were cut back, 1 base at V and 2 bases at J, with 12 bases in the middle. CDR1 is SGHRS, CDR2 YFSETQ, per germline. This CDR3 is built from 16 residues.

This clonotype occurred a few times. V usage is TRBV29-1 and J usage is TRBJ1-2; 10 bases match TRBD1. Germline V gene data show CDR1 as SQVTM and CDR2 as ANQGSEA. This CDR3 is built from 13 residues. The V segment lost 4 bases and the J segment 5 bases; nucleotides outside the gene matches: 4. The CDR3 protein is CSVGGGQGYGYTF. CDR3 DNA: TGCAGCGTTGGCGGGGGACAGGGGTATGGCTACACCTTC.

The V gene is TRBV27, the J gene TRBJ2-7, with a tentative D call TRBD2 (6 bases). The germline gives CDR1 MNHEY, CDR2 SMNVEV (reference sequence). The CDR3 contains 15 residues. Trimming left V 3 bases short and J 0 bases short, with 12 bases between. CDR3: CASSFGLASSYEQYF. CDR3 sequence (DNA): TGTGCCAGCAGTTTTGGTCTAGCGTCCTCCTACGAGCAGTACTTC.

V gene TRBV20-1 combines with J gene TRBJ2-3, with TRBD1 matching 9 bases. The CDR3 contains 13 residues. V lost 8 bases, J lost 5 bases, and 8 bases stayed unmatched. Germline V CDR1 and CDR2: DFQATT, SNEGSKA (reference sequence). The CDR3 is CSRLQGAGDTQYF. CDR3 nucleotides: TGCAGTCGGCTACAGGGGGCTGGAGATACGCAGTATTTT.

This chain connects TRBV28 to TRBJ1-5; TRBD1 agrees at 7 bases. After removal of 2 bases from V and 5 bases from J, the junction contained 9 bases not matched to a gene. The CDR3 runs to 16 residues. CDR1 and CDR2 from the germline V gene are MDHEN and SYDVKM. The CDR3 DNA follows: TGTGCCAGCAGTTTAGGACAGGCTCGATACGATCAGCCCCAGCATTTT. Amino acid sequence: CASSLGQARYDQPQHF.

This chain connects TRBV4-2 to TRBJ2-1; 8 nucleotides line up with TRBD2. The CDR3 has 17 amino acids. The V gene end was trimmed by 4 bases and the J gene end by 0 bases; junction bases not matched to a gene: 8. Germline values: CDR1 LGHNA, CDR2 YNFKEQ. In nucleotides, the CDR3 is TGTGCCAGCAGCCTGGGTAGCGGGGAGAGCTCCTACAATGAGCAGTTCTTC. Translated: CASSLGSGESSYNEQFF.

This clonotype was counted between two and nine times. The V gene is TRBV6-5, the J gene TRBJ1-1; D unclear. The CDR3 has 12 residues. V dropped 5 bases and J dropped 8 bases, with 12 bases sitting between them. Per the germline V gene, CDR1 is MNHEY and CDR2 is SVGAGI. CDR3 DNA: TGTGCCAGCAGTCATTCCGGGCTCGAAGCTTTCTTT. Protein: CASSHSGLEAFF.